This T cell receptor (beta chain) was identified during a study of T cell repertoires in cytomegalovirus infection. Study background: Matching HLA type, along with CMV infection, was indicated by public TCR beta signatures. Study findings and constraints: Across the ex vivo response, the dominant clonotypes were HLA-C-restricted CMV-specific TCR beta clonotypes.

As to this clonotype: Its antigen is as yet unknown.

TCRdb called the reads again in MiXCR, with one record for every CDR3 protein. The profile covers roughly 310,000 distinct CDR3 sequences, with about a sixth appearing a single time and approximately 12% taken by the ten largest. V was trimmed by 2 bases and J by 0 bases, leaving 13 bases between them. The CDR3 runs to 16 residues. Germline lookup yields CDR1 SGHRS and CDR2 YFSETQ. Material for sequencing was PBMCs. The gene calls are TRBV5-1 and TRBJ2-3; D is unresolved. This clonotype originated in a human donor in good health (CMV status not recorded). Some clones in this sample may be carry-over from other donors' samples. CDR3 residues: CASSFRAGPSTDTQYF. CDR3 coding DNA: TGCGCCAGCAGCTTCCGGGCCGGACCCAGCACAGATACGCAGTATTTT.